A single sample gave rise to the 9 T cell receptor beta chains below, sequenced in a study of blood T cells in healthy people across ages. Primers used in a second PCR of roughly 7 to 12 cycles were a sample-barcoded 5' primer and a J-beta primer mix. TCRdb re-called the 5' RACE reads with MiXCR, one entry per CDR3 protein. The table lists approximately 900,000 distinct CDR3 sequences, almost 30% of them singletons, with roughly 10% in the top ten. This same sample was also taken into another study, of T cells of mothers and their children.

The sample taken for sequencing was blood. The receptors here all came from a woman in her forties in good health.

This clonotype occurred a few times. The gene calls are TRBV5-8 and TRBJ2-5; 11 bases are a match to TRBD2. Germline trimming cut 0 bases from V and 2 bases from J; bases unmatched to any gene: 6. Germline V CDR1 and CDR2: SGHTS, YDEGEE. This CDR3 spans 17 amino acids. CDR3 region: CASSLAGASGGQETQYF. The CDR3 bases are TGTGCCAGCAGCTTGGCCGGCGCTAGCGGGGGGCAAGAGACCCAGTACTTC. Drawing the rest from reference TRBV5-8 and TRBJ2-5, the complete variable domain is EAGVTQSPTHLIKTRGQQATLRCSPISGHTSVYWYQQALGLGLQFLLWYDEGEERNRGNFPPRFSGRQFPNYSSELNVNALELEDSALYLCASSLAGASGGQETQYFGPGTRLLVL.

The J gene is TRBJ1-6, the V gene TRBV25-1; 9 bases map to TRBD1. Germline CDR1 reads MGHDK; CDR2 reads SYGVNS. The CDR3 covers 15 residues. V shed 4 bases and J 5 bases; nucleotides not matched to a gene: 3. CDR3 DNA: TGTGCCAGCAGTGGAACAGGGGGCAATAATTCACCCCTCCACTTT. Translating gives CASSGTGGNNSPLHF.

The rearrangement joins TRBV7-9 to TRBJ2-3; tentatively, D is TRBD1 or TRBD2 (5 bases each). The length of the CDR3 is 16 residues. The V gene lost 1 base and the J gene lost 5 bases, with 16 bases spanning the gap. CDR1 is SEHNR and CDR2 is FQNEAQ in the germline V gene (reference sequence). CDR3 sequence (DNA): TGTGCCAGCAGCTTAGAGGGGACCTGGGCCGGAGATACGCAGTATTTT. This translates into CASSLEGTWAGDTQYF. Drawing the rest from reference TRBV7-9 and TRBJ2-3, the complete variable domain is DTGVSQNPRHKITKRGQNVTFRCDPISEHNRLYWYRQTLGQGPEFLTYFQNEAQLEKSRLLSDRFSAERPKGSFSTLEIQRTEQGDSAMYLCASSLEGTWAGDTQYFGPGTRLTVL.

This clonotype occurred many times. This chain uses TRBV7-3 with TRBJ1-1; TRBD1 aligns across 11 bases. Germline V gene lookup returns CDR1 SGHTA and CDR2 FQGTGA. This CDR3 has 15 residues. Losses at the gene ends were 4 bases for V and 6 bases for J; bases not matched to a gene: 7. The CDR3, as DNA: TGTGCCAGCAGCTCAATGGGACAGGGGGTATCTGAAGCTTTCTTT. Its translation: CASSSMGQGVSEAFF.

This clonotype has a count of ten or more. The genes are TRBV20-1 and TRBJ2-4; D is unresolved. The length of the CDR3 is 13 residues. V was trimmed by 0 bases and J by 8 bases, leaving 11 bases between them. Germline V gene sequence: CDR1 DFQATT, CDR2 SNEGSKA (reference sequence). Written as DNA, the CDR3 is TGCAGTGCTAGAGAGGCTGGAGAACACATTCAGTACTTC. As protein: CSAREAGEHIQYF.

This clonotype was seen many times. V is TRBV7-2 and J is TRBJ2-7; TRBD1 matches 9 bases. Per the germline V gene, CDR1 is SGHTA and CDR2 is FQGNSA. V lost 4 bases to trimming and J lost 5 bases; unmatched junction nucleotides: 3. The CDR3 sequence is 13 residues long. This CDR3 is CASSWDREDEQYF. As DNA, the CDR3 is TGTGCCAGCAGCTGGGACAGGGAGGACGAGCAGTACTTC.

Note on this clonotype: Just one base apart from a much larger clone, this may be a read error. V and J are TRBV28 and TRBJ2-7, with D hard to call. Germline V gene sequence: CDR1 MDHEN, CDR2 SYDVKM. This CDR3 spans 16 amino acids. V gave up 2 bases and J gave up 2 bases, with 16 bases separating them. DNA for the CDR3: TGTGCCAGCAGTTTAGGTTCGGTAGCTGACGCCTACGAGCAGTACTTC. Translating it yields CASSLGSVADAYEQYF.

This chain uses TRBV29-1 with TRBJ1-2; D is unresolved. The CDR3 length is 11 residues. Germline values: CDR1 SQVTM, CDR2 ANQGSEA. Trimming stripped 8 bases from V and 3 bases from J, with 10 bases between. The chain's CDR3 is CSSRIDYGYTF. The CDR3 DNA sequence: TGCAGCTCAAGGATTGACTATGGCTACACCTTC.

This clonotype was recorded a few times. Its ends do not fully match the called genes, so a read error is possible. This chain joins TRBV12-3 or TRBV12-4 and TRBJ2-5; D is perhaps TRBD1 or TRBD2 (6 bases each). The CDR3 runs to 15 residues. CDR3 amino acids: CASSLVGGQPETQYF. The CDR3 bases are TGTGCCAGTAGTTTAGTGGGGGGCCAACCAGAGACCCAGTACTTC.